This T cell receptor (beta chain) was sequenced for a study of T cells in Graves' hyperthyroidism and ophthalmopathy. Amplified TCR beta CDR3 regions derived from RNA transcripts. HTBI primers drove first-round RT-PCR of the TCR CDR3. Each CDR3 protein is one row after TCRdb ran MiXCR on the multiplex PCR reads. The sample gives more than 550,000 distinct CDR3 sequences, around 16% of which show up once; about 16% is in the top ten. At least ten counts were recorded for this clonotype. The V and J ends lost 2 bases and 2 bases respectively, with 6 bases between them. The CDR3 spans 13 residues. CDR1 ENHRY and CDR2 SYGVKD come from the germline V gene.

This receptor was obtained from a man aged 50 to 60 with Graves' hyperthyroidism. The V call is TRBV10-3, the J call TRBJ1-2, with D possibly TRBD1 on 6 matching bases. The sample taken for sequencing was blood. The CDR3 bases are TGTGCCATCAGTGAGGACAGGAACTATGGCTACACCTTC. Amino acid sequence: CAISEDRNYGYTF.